The next 10 T cell receptor beta chains were all read from a single sample in a study of blood T cells in healthy people across ages. The use of a sample-barcoded 5' primer and a J-beta primer mix characterized a second PCR of roughly 6 to 11 cycles. TCRdb processed the 5' RACE reads anew with MiXCR; each CDR3 protein has one entry. The sample consists of around 990,000 distinct CDR3 sequences, almost 25% of them appearing once. These sequences were also reported in another study, on T cells of mothers and their children.

Input material: blood. The receptors shown here come from a girl aged 2 to 10 in good health.

V is TRBV6-1 and J is TRBJ2-1; 11 positions match TRBD2. Judging by the DNA end, TRBJ2-5 fits better; the J call may be wrong. Germline lookup yields CDR1 MNHNS and CDR2 SASEGT. The CDR3 has 18 residues. CDR3 in amino acids: CASSPGRRLAGPQETQYF. The DNA for the CDR3 is TGTGCCAGCAGTCCAGGGAGAAGACTAGCGGGGCCTCAAGAGACCCAGTACTTC.

The gene calls are TRBV27 and TRBJ1-5, with 7 bases fitting TRBD1. V shed 4 bases, J shed 4 bases, and the junction held 10 bases outside the gene matches. The V gene's germline CDR1 is MNHEY and CDR2 SMNVEV (reference sequence). This CDR3 spans 16 amino acids. In DNA, the CDR3 is TGTGCCAGCAGTTACTCGCAGGGGGATGGAAATCAGCCCCAGCATTTT. Translated, it gives CASSYSQGDGNQPQHF.

The V and J genes are TRBV9 and TRBJ2-3; TRBD1 matches at 11 bases. This CDR3 region has 14 residues. Losses at the gene ends were 2 bases for V and 4 bases for J; bases not matched to a gene: 0. Germline V gene sequence: CDR1 SGDLS, CDR2 YYNGEE. CDR3 protein: CASSVGQGADTQYF. CDR3 nucleotides: TGTGCCAGCAGCGTGGGACAGGGGGCAGATACGCAGTATTTT.

A few counts support this clonotype. V usage is TRBV2 and J usage is TRBJ1-1; D ambiguous. The CDR3 has 11 residues. Germline CDR1 SNHLY, CDR2 FYNNEI. The V and J ends lost 8 bases and 3 bases respectively, with 7 bases between them. The CDR3 protein is CASLQYTEAFF. CDR3 bases: TGTGCCAGCCTTCAGTACACTGAAGCTTTCTTT. The full variable domain, rest sourced from reference TRBV2 and TRBJ1-1, is EPEVTQTPSHQVTQMGQEVILRCVPISNHLYFYWYRQILGQKVEFLVSFYNNEISEKSEIFDDQFSVERPDGSNFTLKIRSTKLEDSAMYFCASLQYTEAFFGQGTRLTVV.

This clonotype was recorded a few times. One end of the junction is discordant with germline, which a read error may explain. This chain connects TRBV7-9 to TRBJ2-5; a possible D gene is TRBD1 (5 bases). CDR3 length: 14 amino acids. Germline CDR1 reads SEHNR; CDR2 reads FQNEAQ (reference sequence). The chain's CDR3 is CASSLGAGEETQYF. DNA of the CDR3: TGTGCTAGCAGCTTAGGGGCCGGTGAAGAGACCCAGTACTTC. The complete variable domain, with remaining parts taken from reference TRBV7-9 and TRBJ2-5, reads DTGVSQNPRHKITKRGQNVTFRCDPISEHNRLYWYRQTLGQGPEFLTYFQNEAQLEKSRLLSDRFSAERPKGSFSTLEIQRTEQGDSAMYLCASSLGAGEETQYFGPGTRLLVL.

This clonotype has a handful of counts. This chain connects TRBV14 to TRBJ2-1; D is ambiguous. Germline CDR1 SGHDN, CDR2 FVKESK. V was cut by 0 bases and J by 8 bases, with 8 bases left in between. CDR3 size: 13 residues. The CDR3 region is CASSQDLRDEQFF. In nucleotides, the CDR3 is TGTGCCAGCAGCCAAGATCTACGGGATGAGCAGTTCTTC.

The V gene is TRBV7-2, the J gene TRBJ2-5; 11 positions agree with TRBD1. J gave up 11 bases and V 4 bases, and 12 bases lay outside the gene matches. The germline CDR1 and CDR2 sequences are SGHTA and FQGNSA. This CDR3 spans 15 amino acids. The DNA of the CDR3 is TGTGCCAGCAGCTCCCGGGACAGGGGGTTAGGTGAGCAGTACTTC. It yields the protein CASSSRDRGLGEQYF.

The chain couples TRBV6-5 to TRBJ1-2, with 7 bases identical to TRBD1. Looked up from germline, CDR1 is MNHEY and CDR2 is SVGAGI. V was pared by 0 bases and J by 2 bases, with 0 bases of the junction left unmatched. This CDR3 is built from 14 residues. CDR3: CASSYSGQNYGYTF. The CDR3 bases are TGTGCCAGCAGTTACTCGGGACAGAACTATGGCTACACCTTC.

This clonotype has a handful of counts. The chain carries TRBV12-5 and TRBJ2-5, with 10 nucleotides matching TRBD2. With the DNA end fitting TRBJ2-1 better, the J assignment may be wrong. CDR3 size: 19 residues. Germline V gene data show CDR1 as LGHNT and CDR2 as FRNRAP. CDR3 residues: CASGLPRTSGTIYYNEQFF. For the CDR3, the DNA is TGTGCTAGTGGTTTGCCCCGGACTAGCGGAACCATATACTACAATGAGCAGTTCTTC.

J is TRBJ2-6 and V is TRBV20-1, with D unresolved. Deletions cut 3 bases from V and 1 base from J, with 7 bases between. CDR1 and CDR2 (germline): DFQATT, SNEGSKA (reference sequence). CDR3 length: 14 amino acids. The CDR3 loop is CSARTQSGANVLTF. CDR3 nucleotide sequence: TGCAGTGCTAGGACACAGTCTGGGGCCAACGTCCTGACTTTC.